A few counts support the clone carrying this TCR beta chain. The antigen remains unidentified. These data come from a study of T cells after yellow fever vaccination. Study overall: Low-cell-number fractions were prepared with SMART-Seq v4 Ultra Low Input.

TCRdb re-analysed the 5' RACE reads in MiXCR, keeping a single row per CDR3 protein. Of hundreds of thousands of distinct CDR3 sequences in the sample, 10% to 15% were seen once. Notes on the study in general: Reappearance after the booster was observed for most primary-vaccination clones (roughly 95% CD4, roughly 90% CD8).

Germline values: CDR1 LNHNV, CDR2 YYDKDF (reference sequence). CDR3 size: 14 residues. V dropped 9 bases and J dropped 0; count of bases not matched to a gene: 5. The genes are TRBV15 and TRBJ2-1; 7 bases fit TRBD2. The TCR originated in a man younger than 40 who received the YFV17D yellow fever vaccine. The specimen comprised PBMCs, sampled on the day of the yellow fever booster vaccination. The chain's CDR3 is CATRGGSSYNEQFF. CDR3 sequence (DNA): TGTGCCACTAGGGGCGGGAGCTCCTACAATGAGCAGTTCTTC.